This T cell receptor beta chain stems from a study of CD8 T cell repertoires and HIV-1 epitope variants. Comment on this clone: Its antigen is unidentified. One end of the junction does not line up with germline, which may come from a read error.

The CDR3 contains 15 residues. CDR1 and CDR2 from the germline V gene are MGHRA and YSYEKL. Sequencing was performed with immunoSEQ multiplex PCR; in TCRdb, only in-frame clones are kept and a portion is missing. There are some 2,500 clones in the sample; 67% occur only once, and roughly two fifths lies in the top ten. This chain uses TRBV4-1 with TRBJ1-5; D is undetermined. The clonotype originates from a male donor with HIV. What was sequenced was cultured CD8+ T cells derived from PBMCs. The CDR3 DNA reads as TGCGCCAGCAGCGAAGAATGGGGATTAAATCAGCCCCAGCATTTT. Its protein product is CASSEEWGLNQPQHF.